These T cell receptor beta chains were read from a single sample in a study of shared clonotypes between healthy human individuals. Clones were read by immunoSEQ multiplex PCR, and TCRdb kept only the in-frame ones, dropping some. Of roughly 2 million clones in the sample, about 95% were seen once. Specimen: naive CD8+ T cells sorted from blood. The receptors stem from a man aged 18 to 30 in good health. The conserved cysteine and the conserved F or W are not part of the CDR3 here. Each record gives: CDR3 length, V gene, J gene, CDR3 protein.

13	TRBV11-3	TRBJ2-5	ASSTRLAGEETQY
12	TRBV27	TRBJ1-6	ASTAGPLNSPLH
14	TRBV9	TRBJ2-2	ASSVSGSLGTGELF
12	TRBV14	TRBJ2-7	ASSQRGVGYEQY
13	TRBV6-1	TRBJ2-3	ASYSLAGATDTQY
12	TRBV9	TRBJ2-7	ASSVGTFSSEQY
13	TRBV5-1	TRBJ2-7	ASSLRQGNSYEQY
14	TRBV27	TRBJ2-7	ASSPTYAGEGVEQY
12	TRBV7-6	TRBJ2-7	ASSLDRGAYEQY
13	TRBV6-5	TRBJ1-2	ASSYYEGLNYGYT
14	TRBV5-4	TRBJ2-1	ASSRVGTGLPNEQF
12	TRBV7-8	TRBJ2-3	ASSLGPYTDTQY
13	TRBV7-9	TRBJ1-3	ASSPSGVSGNTIY
12	TRBV10-3	TRBJ2-5	AISSGAPVETQY
13	TRBV19	TRBJ2-2	ASSILPGLTGELF
12	TRBV4-3	TRBJ2-5	ASSQGDRAETQY
15	TRBV11-2	TRBJ1-4	ASSASRDRVDNEKLF
13	TRBV11-2	TRBJ1-5	ASSLGQGIGQPQH
11	TRBV7-9	TRBJ2-7	ASSPRENYEQY
14	TRBV4-1	TRBJ2-2	ASSQDASANTGELF
10	TRBV5-4	TRBJ2-7	ASSLEDSEQY
13	TRBV7-9	TRBJ2-1	ASSWGLADYNEQF
14	TRBV2	TRBJ2-7	ASSEGLAGGPYEQY
11	TRBV27	TRBJ2-7	ASRLGTTYEQY
11	TRBV5-4	TRBJ2-7	ASSLTGSYEQY
10	TRBV27	TRBJ2-2	ATRVGTGELF
13	TRBV7-9	TRBJ2-7	ASSSSGQGSYEQY
14	TRBV11-2	TRBJ2-7	ASSLVHAGPSYEQY
13	TRBV4-1	TRBJ2-1	ASSLTGNSYNEQF
15	TRBV27	TRBJ2-3	ASRSLFGGGPPDTQY
13	TRBV5-4	TRBJ1-3	ASSLDRGLGNTIY
13	TRBV10-3	TRBJ2-1	AINELAGGYNEQF
11	TRBV27	TRBJ2-1	ASSLQGEGEQF
13	TRBV2	TRBJ2-1	ASSEATSARNEQF
14	TRBV13	TRBJ2-7	ASSLFGSGGAYEQY
13	TRBV15	TRBJ1-3	ATSRDRSSGNTIY
12	TRBV19	TRBJ2-7	ASSTTLGLHEQY
14	TRBV4-3	TRBJ2-7	ASSQVWGGSSYEQY
13	TRBV28	TRBJ2-1	ASSPRVPLYNEQF
11	TRBV19	TRBJ2-1	ASSIRQFNEQF